The sequence of this TCR beta chain was determined in a study of T cell changes during pregnancy in multiple sclerosis. Germline CDR1 SGHTA, CDR2 FQGTGA. The CDR3 extends over 20 amino acids. The V and J ends lost 1 base and 10 bases, in that order; junction bases with no gene match: 18. TCRdb's copy holds only in-frame clones and misses some; the assay was immunoSEQ multiplex PCR. Here the sample spans 60,000 to 70,000 clones, 91% being singletons. The gene calls are TRBV7-3 and TRBJ2-1, with 14 bases that match TRBD2. The sequence derives from a female donor in good health, enrolled as a control in a pregnancy study. The source material was peripheral blood, sampled in the third trimester of pregnancy. DNA for the CDR3: TGTGCCAGCAGCTTAAGGACTAGCGGGGGGAACCCTACAATGAGTCACGAGCAGTTCTTC. Its translation: CASSLRTSGGNPTMSHEQFF. The full variable domain, completed using reference TRBV7-3 and TRBJ2-1, is GAGVSQTPSNKVTEKGKYVELRCDPISGHTALYWYRQSLGQGPEFLIYFQGTGAADDSGLPNDRFFAVRPEGSVSTLKIQRTERGDSAVYLCASSLRTSGGNPTMSHEQFFGPGTRLTVL.